A selection of T cell receptor beta chains follows, all from one sample in a study of T cell responses to AZD1222 COVID-19 vaccine. Data came from immunoSEQ multiplex PCR; TCRdb stores just in-frame clones and leaves some out. The table lists about 180,000 clones, roughly nine tenths of them singletons. The sample here was peripheral blood, taken on day 0 of AZD1222 vaccination. These receptors came from an adult in good health. Both conserved end residues are part of each CDR3. Fields, in order: clone size, D gene, J gene, V gene, CDR3 DNA, CDR3 protein. The D gene is left open where the match is weak. Rows give clone size only sometimes, using once, few, many, or a class for an expanded clone.

>.|.|TRBJ1-2|TRBV28
TGTGCCAGCAGCCCCGGGGGCAGCCTGAGCGGCTACACCTTC
CASSPGGSLSGYTF
>.|TRBD2|TRBJ2-1|TRBV7-3
TGTGCCAGCAGCTCACCTTTGTGGGCTAGCGGGAGTCGAAATGAGCAGTTCTTC
CASSSPLWASGSRNEQFF
>.|TRBD1|TRBJ1-1|TRBV19
TGTGCCAGTTCTCGGGGACAGGCCCTGAACACTGAAGCTTTCTTT
CASSRGQALNTEAFF
>.|.|TRBJ2-2|TRBV30
TGTGCCTGGGTCCGGGTTCGGAACACCGGGGAGCTGTTTTTT
CAWVRVRNTGELFF
>once|.|TRBJ1-2|TRBV10-3
TGTGCCAGCGCCACCCTGAACTATGGCTACACCTTC
CASATLNYGYTF
>.|.|TRBJ1-2|TRBV12-2
TGTGCAAGTCGCTTTGCCGACGGAGGGGGTAACTATGGCTACACCTTC
CASRFADGGGNYGYTF
>.|TRBD1|TRBJ2-2|TRBV2
TGTGCCAGCAGAGCGGAGGACAGGGGGAACGGGGAGCTGTTTTTT
CASRAEDRGNGELFF
>once|.|TRBJ1-1|TRBV13
TGTGCCAGCAGGTTATCCCTGGGTCTGAACACTGAAGCTTTCTTT
CASRLSLGLNTEAFF
>.|.|TRBJ1-2|TRBV3-1/TRBV3-2
TGTGCCAGCAGCCAAGCGGGGCCGGGTGGCTACACCTTC
CASSQAGPGGYTF
>.|.|TRBJ2-1|TRBV10-3
TGTGCCATCAGCCCCCGGGGGTCCCTAGAACTAAAGACAAATGAGCAGTTCTTC
CAISPRGSLELKTNEQFF
>.|.|TRBJ1-1|TRBV6-5
TGTGCCAGCAGTAGGAGAAACACTGAAGCTTTCTTT
CASSRRNTEAFF
>once|.|TRBJ1-5|TRBV27
TGTGCCAGCAGTTTGTACTCCCGGGGGCCCGGGGGAAATCAGCCCCAGCATTTT
CASSLYSRGPGGNQPQHF
>.|.|TRBJ1-5|TRBV6-2/TRBV6-3
TGTGCCAGCTGCCCGTGGGGGGCGGGCAATCAGCCCCAGCATTTT
CASCPWGAGNQPQHF
>.|.|TRBJ1-1|TRBV6-2/TRBV6-3
TGTGCCAGCAGTATGAGGCGGACACTGAACACTGAAGCTTTCTTT
CASSMRRTLNTEAFF
>.|.|TRBJ1-2|TRBV2
TGTGCCAGCTCCACCCGAAACTATGGCTACACCTTC
CASSTRNYGYTF
>.|TRBD1|TRBJ1-5|TRBV24-1
TGTGCCACCGGGACAGGGGACAATCAGCCCCAGCATTTT
CATGTGDNQPQHF
>.|.|TRBJ2-2|TRBV2
TGTGCCAGCAATCCGGATACCGGGGAGCTGTTTTTT
CASNPDTGELFF
>.|.|TRBJ2-4|TRBV5-1
TGCGCCAGCAGCTCTGGACCCCCCATAGCCAAAAACATTCAGTACTTC
CASSSGPPIAKNIQYF
>.|.|TRBJ1-5|TRBV6-1
TGTGCCAGCAGTGAAGGGCTGAGTCAGCCCCAGCATTTT
CASSEGLSQPQHF
>.|TRBD1|TRBJ1-2|TRBV27
TGTGCCAGCGGATACAGGGGCAACTATGGCTACACCTTC
CASGYRGNYGYTF
>.|.|TRBJ1-1|TRBV12-3/TRBV12-4
TGTGCCAGCAGAGATACAGGGTGGGTAGCTTTCTTT
CASRDTGWVAFF
>.|.|TRBJ1-6|TRBV7-8
TGTGCCAGCAGCTCCAGGGAAGGTCTGGATTCACCCCTCCACTTT
CASSSREGLDSPLHF
>.|.|TRBJ1-4|TRBV6-2/TRBV6-3
TGTGCCAGCAGCTCACCGGACCACCCGGGGAATGAAAAACTGTTTTTT
CASSSPDHPGNEKLFF
>.|.|TRBJ1-5|TRBV19
TGTGCCAGTAGTATAGAAGGGATTCAGCCCCAGCATTTT
CASSIEGIQPQHF
>.|TRBD1|TRBJ1-1|TRBV19
TGTGCCAGTAGTATAGTTGGGACAGGCGCCACTGAAGCTTTCTTT
CASSIVGTGATEAFF
>once|.|TRBJ1-1|TRBV14
TGTGCCAGCAGCCAAGTCCAGGGGCCGACTACTGAAGCTTTCTTT
CASSQVQGPTTEAFF
>.|TRBD1|TRBJ1-5|TRBV12-5
TGTGCTAGTGGTTTTAACAGGGGCGGCCAGCCCCAGCATTTT
CASGFNRGGQPQHF
>.|.|TRBJ2-3|TRBV7-2
TGTGCCAGCAGGGTTCTTGGGAGTACAGATACGCAGTATTTT
CASRVLGSTDTQYF
>.|TRBD1|TRBJ2-3|TRBV10-2
TGCGCCAGTGGGGACAGGAGCACAGATACGCAGTATTTT
CASGDRSTDTQYF